The next 25 T cell receptor beta chains were all read from a single sample in a study of T cells in Graves' hyperthyroidism and ophthalmopathy. Amplification yielded TCR beta CDR3 regions, with RNA transcripts as the source. The HTBI primer set drove a first-round RT-PCR of the TCR CDR3. MiXCR, applied by TCRdb to the multiplex PCR reads, yields one record per CDR3 protein. The sample carries a few hundred thousand distinct CDR3 sequences, around 14% recorded once. The sample consisted of blood. The receptors here all came from a young woman with Graves' hyperthyroidism.

This clonotype was seen many times. The gene calls are TRBV2 and TRBJ2-2, with 9 bases lining up with TRBD1. Germline CDR1 SNHLY, CDR2 FYNNEI. The CDR3 sequence is 15 residues long. Unmatched junction bases numbered 3, after V lost 6 bases and J lost 1 base. The CDR3 DNA follows: TGTGCCAGCAGACCGGGACAGGGGAACACCGGGGAGCTGTTTTTT. It specifies CASRPGQGNTGELFF.

This clonotype was recorded a few times. The junction does not match germline at one end; this may be a read error. This chain joins TRBV6-5 and TRBJ2-2; a possible D gene is TRBD1 (5 bases). This CDR3 is built from 15 residues. CDR1 and CDR2 (germline): MNHEY, SVGAGI. CDR3 amino acids: CATRVTPGNNGELFF. The CDR3 DNA is TGTGCCACCAGGGTGACTCCGGGTAACAACGGGGAGCTGTTTTTT.

This clonotype was counted only a few times. This chain joins TRBV3-1 and TRBJ2-1; 7 nucleotides agree with TRBD2. V dropped 0 bases and J dropped 2; count of bases not matched to a gene: 7. Germline CDR1 LGHDT, CDR2 YNNKEL (reference sequence). The CDR3 runs to 17 residues. The CDR3 nucleotides are TGTGCCAGCAGCCAAGAGGGGAAGGGAGGGCCCTACAATGAGCAGTTCTTC. It codes for CASSQEGKGGPYNEQFF.

This clonotype was found many times. V and J are TRBV20-1 and TRBJ2-7, with D perhaps TRBD2 (5 bases). The germline gives CDR1 DFQATT, CDR2 SNEGSKA (reference sequence). This CDR3 contains 14 residues. With 0 bases removed from V and 4 bases from J, the gap between germline ends came to 13 bases. DNA of the CDR3: TGCAGTGCTAGAGATCGGCTAGCCCCGTACGAGCAGTACGTC. Amino acid sequence: CSARDRLAPYEQYV.

This clonotype was seen only a few times. The chain uses TRBV4-1 and TRBJ2-3; 11 positions agree with TRBD2. This CDR3 has 18 residues. V gave up 2 bases and J gave up 1 base; unmatched junction bases: 8. The germline CDR1 and CDR2 sequences are MGHRA and YSYEKL. Written as DNA, the CDR3 is TGCGCCAGCAGCCAACCTTATATAGCGGGAGGGCGCACAGATACGCAGTATTTT. Its translation: CASSQPYIAGGRTDTQYF.

The chain uses TRBV9 and TRBJ2-3, with 15 bases that match TRBD2. V was pared by 3 bases and J by 5 bases, with 13 bases of the junction left unmatched. The CDR3 sequence is 19 residues long. CDR1 is SGDLS and CDR2 is YYNGEE in the germline V gene. The CDR3 sequence: CASSGTGTSGRISEDTQYF. In DNA form, the CDR3 reads TGTGCCAGCAGCGGCACCGGGACTAGCGGGAGGATTAGCGAAGATACGCAGTATTTT.

The genes are TRBV4-1 and TRBJ2-7, with TRBD2 matching 12 bases. CDR3 size: 15 residues. Germline V gene sequence: CDR1 MGHRA, CDR2 YSYEKL. J gave up 6 bases and V 6 bases, and 9 bases lay outside the gene matches. For the CDR3, the DNA is TGCGCCAGCAGTCAATCCCCACTAGCGGGAGGCGAGCAGTACGTC. This encodes CASSQSPLAGGEQYV.

This clonotype has a count of ten or more. V usage is TRBV27 and J usage is TRBJ2-1; 9 bases map to TRBD2. Germline V CDR1 and CDR2: MNHEY, SMNVEV (reference sequence). This CDR3 spans 17 amino acids. V was clipped by 2 bases and J by 5 bases; unmatched bases: 10. In nucleotides, the CDR3 is TGTGCCAGCAGTTTAACGTTCGCGGGAGGGCCTAACAATGAGCAGTTCTTC. Residues: CASSLTFAGGPNNEQFF.

This clonotype has more than one count but fewer than ten. V and J are TRBV19 and TRBJ2-3; 12 nucleotides agree with TRBD2. Germline assignment: CDR1 LNHDA and CDR2 SQIVND (reference sequence). J gave up 5 bases and V 4 bases, and 1 base lay outside the gene matches. This CDR3 region has 14 residues. The DNA for the CDR3 is TGTGCCAGTAGTAAGACTAGCGGGAGAGATACGCAGTATTTT. The encoded protein is CASSKTSGRDTQYF.

At least ten counts were recorded for this clonotype. The chain recombines TRBV6-1 with TRBJ2-7, with TRBD2 matching over 8 bases. The CDR3 spans 14 residues. Germline V gene sequence: CDR1 MNHNS, CDR2 SASEGT. V gave up 11 bases and J gave up 0 bases; unmatched junction bases: 9. The CDR3 loop reads CAGRGGRSSYEQYF. In DNA, the CDR3 is TGTGCCGGGAGGGGCGGGAGGTCCTCCTACGAGCAGTACTTC.

The chain is built from TRBV19 and TRBJ2-7, with 9 bases that match TRBD1. J gave up 0 bases and V 3 bases, and 3 bases lay outside the gene matches. The CDR3 extends over 15 amino acids. The V gene's germline CDR1 is LNHDA and CDR2 SQIVND (reference sequence). The CDR3 loop is CASSMGQGHSYEQYF. The CDR3 DNA is TGTGCCAGTAGTATGGGACAGGGCCACTCCTACGAGCAGTACTTC.

On this clonotype itself: A read error is possible here, since a much larger clone lies one base away. The J gene is TRBJ1-1, the V gene TRBV5-1, with D possibly being TRBD1 (6 bases). The germline V gene encodes CDR1 SGHRS and CDR2 YFSETQ. The CDR3 length is 15 residues. CDR3 sequence: CASSFGQRGNIEAFF. The CDR3 DNA follows: TGCGCCAGCAGCTTTGGACAGAGGGGGAACATTGAAGCTTTCTTT.

In this sample, this clonotype turned up many times. The chain's CDR3 is CASSYNARETQYF. CDR3 nucleotide sequence: TGTGCCAGCAGTTACAATGCCAGGGAGACCCAGTACTTC. The chain links TRBV6-5 to TRBJ2-5; no reliable D call. V gave up 2 bases and J gave up 5 bases, with 9 bases separating them. The CDR3 consists of 13 residues. CDR1 is MNHEY and CDR2 is SVGAGI in the germline V gene.

Turning to this clonotype: At one end, the junction sequence differs from germline, possibly due to a read error. The V and J genes are TRBV20-1 and TRBJ2-3; 7 bases map to TRBD2. Germline CDR1 and CDR2: DFQATT and SNEGSKA (reference sequence). The CDR3 loop spans 15 amino acids. For the CDR3, the DNA is TGCAGTGCTGGAGATTTGCGGGAGTCCGGAGATACGCAGTATTTT. The encoded protein is CSAGDLRESGDTQYF.

This clonotype was found a few times. The CDR3 loop reads CASSPTHGLAGGPETQYF. Written as DNA, the CDR3 is TGTGCCAGCAGCCCCACTCATGGACTAGCGGGAGGGCCGGAGACCCAGTACTTC. The chain carries TRBV7-9 and TRBJ2-5, with 15 positions matching TRBD2. Trimming cost V 5 bases and J 5 bases; bases outside gene matches: 12. The CDR3 totals 18 residues. CDR1 is SEHNR, CDR2 FQNEAQ, per germline (reference sequence).

This clonotype was recorded at least ten times. The chain links TRBV19 to TRBJ2-7; the D is unclear. V was shortened by 6 bases and J by 0 bases, with 12 bases between the two germline ends. Germline values: CDR1 LNHDA, CDR2 SQIVND (reference sequence). The CDR3 contains 14 residues. CDR3 protein: CASSALSSSYEQYF. The CDR3 DNA reads as TGTGCCAGTAGCGCCCTCTCTAGCTCCTACGAGCAGTACTTC.

The rearrangement links TRBV20-1 to TRBJ2-3; 9 bases map to TRBD2. V was clipped by 3 bases and J by 10 bases; unmatched bases: 17. Germline V gives CDR1 DFQATT, CDR2 SNEGSKA (reference sequence). The CDR3 runs 16 residues. CDR3 in DNA: TGCAGTGCTAGTTGGCGGGAGGGCTCTAATAGATTTGCGCAGTATTTT. This gives the protein CSASWREGSNRFAQYF.

This clonotype was recorded at least ten times. DNA for the CDR3: TGTGCCAGCAGCGGGGGAGCAAGCAATCAGCCCCAGCATTTT. Its protein is CASSGGASNQPQHF. The chain couples TRBV3-1 to TRBJ1-5; possible D gene TRBD1, 5 bases. The CDR3 loop spans 14 amino acids. V was clipped by 5 bases and J by 1 base, with 9 bases between them. Per germline, CDR1 LGHDT and CDR2 YNNKEL (reference sequence).

Many counts were recorded for this clonotype. The CDR3 nucleotides are TGTGCCAGCAGCTCGCCAGGGGGCCTAAACACCGGGGAGCTGTTTTTT. It yields the protein CASSSPGGLNTGELFF. This chain joins TRBV11-3 and TRBJ2-2, with 8 bases aligning to TRBD1. The CDR3 spans 16 residues. J was trimmed by 2 bases and V by 4 bases; bases with no gene match: 6. Germline V gene lookup returns CDR1 SGHNT and CDR2 YENEEA.

In its sample, this clonotype was seen many times. V gene TRBV12-5 combines with J gene TRBJ1-5, with a tentative D call TRBD1 (5 bases). Looked up from germline, CDR1 is LGHNT and CDR2 is FRNRAP. The CDR3 runs 13 residues. V shed 5 bases and J shed 5 bases, with 10 bases lying between them. CDR3 region: CASGQGPDQPQHF. CDR3 bases: TGTGCTAGTGGTCAGGGCCCCGATCAGCCCCAGCATTTT.

This clonotype was observed a few times. V gene TRBV6-1 combines with J gene TRBJ2-1; D is perhaps TRBD2 (6 bases). The germline gives CDR1 MNHNS, CDR2 SASEGT. V lost 10 bases, J lost 3 bases, and 22 bases lay in between. The CDR3 totals 16 residues. The CDR3 nucleotides are TGTGCCAACAACTCCCGGGACTCCGAATACTACAATGAGCAGTTCTTC. It codes for CANNSRDSEYYNEQFF.

This clonotype was counted many times. This chain uses TRBV20-1 with TRBJ2-1, with 12 bases matching TRBD2. With V trimmed by 6 bases and J by 0 bases, 6 bases remained unmatched. The CDR3 contains 16 residues. The germline V gene has CDR1 DFQATT and CDR2 SNEGSKA (reference sequence). In DNA form, the CDR3 reads TGCAGTGCACTTCTAGCGGGAGGGGTCTCCTACAATGAGCAGTTCTTC. Residues: CSALLAGGVSYNEQFF.

The V and J genes are TRBV9 and TRBJ2-2; D may be TRBD1 (5 bases). The CDR3 is 14 amino acids. Germline V gives CDR1 SGDLS, CDR2 YYNGEE. Trimming left V 6 bases short and J 4 bases short, with 13 bases between. The CDR3 DNA is TGTGCCAGCACCCCAGGCAGGGTCACCGGGGAGCTGTTTTTT. This translates into CASTPGRVTGELFF. Filled out from reference TRBV9 and TRBJ2-2, the complete variable domain reads DSGVTQTPKHLITATGQRVTLRCSPRSGDLSVYWYQQSLDQGLQFLIQYYNGEERAKGNILERFSAQQFPDLHSELNLSSLELGDSALYFCASTPGRVTGELFFGEGSRLTVL.

This clonotype was counted ten times or more. This chain uses TRBV11-3 with TRBJ2-4; D gene uncertain. V was cut by 4 bases and J by 6 bases, with 7 bases left in between. This CDR3 is 12 amino acids long. Germline V lookup: CDR1 SGHNT, CDR2 YENEEA. The chain's CDR3 is CASSSERNIQYF. CDR3 in DNA: TGTGCCAGCAGCTCAGAACGAAACATTCAGTACTTC.

This clonotype occurred many times. The chain uses TRBV11-2 and TRBJ2-5; 10 nucleotides line up with TRBD2. CDR3 length: 20 residues. J gave up 1 base and V 1 base, and 15 bases lay outside the gene matches. Germline V gene data show CDR1 as SGHAT and CDR2 as FQNNGV. The CDR3 nucleotides are TGTGCCAGCAGCTTAGGCGGGGGGAGCGGGAGGGCCTTTTCCCAAGAGACCCAGTACTTC. This sequence encodes CASSLGGGSGRAFSQETQYF.